The entry below describes one T cell receptor beta chain. This entry is derived from a study of shared T cell receptors in the human thymus. Here immunoSEQ multiplex PCR was the method, and the copy in TCRdb shows in-frame clones only, minus some. This table has hundreds of thousands of clones, approximately 88% appearing once. The CDR3 contains 14 residues. Trimming cost V 9 bases and J 9 bases; bases outside gene matches: 14. Looked up from germline, CDR1 is MGHRA and CDR2 is YSYEKL. These data were also filed under a second study, of human thymus T cells. That source reports: Resections from corrective heart surgery supplied the thymus tissue. Among thymic and blood repertoires, usage of V and J genes appeared biased. Related reports documented highly overlapping thymic repertoires among unrelated individuals.

This chain connects TRBV4-1 to TRBJ2-1, with TRBD2 matching over 7 bases. The sequenced material came from thymocytes. The TCR was taken from a boy under two years old with a congenital heart defect. CDR3 sequence (DNA): TGCGCCAGTCGGGACCGCAGATGGGGGGGTGAGCAGTTCTTC. Its translation: CASRDRRWGGEQFF.